What follows describes a single T cell receptor beta chain. TCRdb's table, derived via immunoSEQ multiplex PCR, lists solely in-frame clones and lacks some. The sample has just over 300,000 clones; approximately 83% are singletons. The entry originates in a study of blood T cell repertoires in COVID-19. Sequenced input: PBMCs or T cells enriched from blood (not recorded which). The TCR sequence derives from a man aged 25-40 years who had recovered from COVID-19.

The CDR3 protein is CASSMTGLGNTIYF. The CDR3 DNA reads TGTGCCAGTAGTATGACGGGTTTAGGAAACACCATATATTTT. The rearrangement joins TRBV19 to TRBJ1-3; D remains ambiguous. The CDR3 is 14 amino acids. With 3 bases removed from V and 4 bases from J, the gap between germline ends came to 10 bases. Germline V gives CDR1 LNHDA, CDR2 SQIVND (reference sequence).